This TCR beta chain stems from a study of cytomegalovirus exposure and HLA in healthy donors. Whole-study findings and limits: It was reported in a later analysis that an Asian-associated ancestry cluster showed fewer N-insertions than the 666-donor mean.

Comment on this clone: The antigen is unknown.

With 60 Vbeta and 13 Jbeta primers, the PCR was carried out. Data came from immunoSEQ multiplex PCR; TCRdb stores just in-frame clones and leaves some out. The table lists around 150,000 clones. The sequencing sample was made of PBMCs. The clonotype originates from a woman in her sixties or seventies in good health and CMV-seronegative.

The CDR3 DNA sequence: TGTGCCAGTAATACCGGGACAGGTCTACGGGAGCAGTACTTC. Translation gives CASNTGTGLREQYF. The V gene is TRBV19, the J gene TRBJ2-7; 8 nucleotides align to TRBD1. Per the germline V gene, CDR1 is LNHDA and CDR2 is SQIVND (reference sequence). The CDR3 length is 14 residues. Trimming cost V 7 bases and J 7 bases; bases outside gene matches: 12.